The rows below give T cell receptor beta chains drawn from one sample of a study of T-cell reconstitution after alpha-beta-depleted transplantation in children. TCRdb analysed the PCR reads with MiXCR anew, one entry per CDR3 protein. The repertoire has some 840,000 distinct CDR3 sequences, roughly 15% of them found once; the top ten carry under 6%. The sample was PBMCs, mostly from graft donor cells, taken 360 days after TCRalphabeta/CD19-depleted stem cell transplant. These receptors were collected from a male patient younger than 18 who had a stem cell transplant for acute lymphoblastic leukemia, so the T cells may come from the graft donor. The CDR3 runs from the conserved cysteine through the conserved F or W. The D gene is left open where the match is weak. Clone size is stated in some rows and not others, as once, few, many or a class when expanded.

abundance: .
d_gene: TRBD1
v_gene: TRBV5-1
len: 14
j_gene: TRBJ1-1
CDR3aa: CASSWETGRTEAFF
CDR3nt: TGCGCCAGCAGCTGGGAGACAGGGCGCACTGAAGCTTTCTTT

abundance: .
d_gene: .
v_gene: TRBV5-1
len: 16
j_gene: TRBJ2-7
CDR3aa: CASSSHPYGRSYEQYF
CDR3nt: TGCGCCAGCAGCTCCCATCCCTACGGCCGCTCCTACGAGCAGTACTTC

abundance: .
d_gene: TRBD2
v_gene: TRBV5-1
len: 17
j_gene: TRBJ2-3
CDR3aa: CASSLIRTSDSTDTQYF
CDR3nt: TGCGCCAGCAGCCTCATACGGACTAGCGATAGCACAGATACGCAGTATTTT

abundance: few
d_gene: .
v_gene: TRBV5-1
len: 14
j_gene: TRBJ2-5
CDR3aa: CASSGRWQRETQYF
CDR3nt: TGCGCCAGCAGCGGGAGATGGCAAAGAGAGACCCAGTACTTC

abundance: .
d_gene: .
v_gene: TRBV27
len: 15
j_gene: TRBJ2-7
CDR3aa: CASSPLPGSPYEQYF
CDR3nt: TGTGCCAGCAGTCCCCTCCCAGGGTCCCCCTACGAGCAGTACTTC

abundance: many
d_gene: TRBD1
v_gene: TRBV24-1
len: 15
j_gene: TRBJ2-1
CDR3aa: CATSGDRTAYNEQFF
CDR3nt: TGTGCCACCAGTGGGGACAGGACTGCCTACAATGAGCAGTTCTTC

abundance: .
d_gene: .
v_gene: TRBV12-3/TRBV12-4
len: 11
j_gene: TRBJ1-1
CDR3aa: CASSLGPGAFF
CDR3nt: TGTGCCAGCAGTTTAGGGCCGGGAGCTTTCTTT

abundance: few
d_gene: .
v_gene: TRBV5-1
len: 13
j_gene: TRBJ1-1
CDR3aa: CASSLVLGTEAFF
CDR3nt: TGCGCCAGCAGCTTGGTCTTGGGAACTGAAGCTTTCTTT

abundance: few
d_gene: .
v_gene: TRBV29-1
len: 13
j_gene: TRBJ2-1
CDR3aa: CSVDSLGNNEQFF
CDR3nt: TGCAGCGTTGATTCTCTAGGAAACAATGAGCAGTTCTTC

abundance: many
d_gene: TRBD2
v_gene: TRBV10-3
len: 17
j_gene: TRBJ2-5
CDR3aa: CAISESTSGRNQETQYF
CDR3nt: TGTGCCATCAGTGAGTCGACTAGCGGGAGGAATCAAGAGACCCAGTACTTC

abundance: few
d_gene: TRBD1
v_gene: TRBV5-1
len: 16
j_gene: TRBJ1-1
CDR3aa: CASSSSGTGLSTEAFF
CDR3nt: TGCGCCAGCAGCTCGTCCGGGACAGGTTTGAGCACTGAAGCTTTCTTT

abundance: .
d_gene: TRBD1
v_gene: TRBV6-4
len: 15
j_gene: TRBJ2-7
CDR3aa: CATFWTGTGNYEQYF
CDR3nt: TGTGCCACCTTCTGGACCGGGACAGGGAACTACGAGCAGTACTTC

abundance: .
d_gene: .
v_gene: TRBV7-9
len: 15
j_gene: TRBJ2-7
CDR3aa: CASSLEERPLYEQYF
CDR3nt: TGTGCCAGCAGCTTAGAGGAGCGGCCCCTCTACGAGCAGTACTTC

abundance: few
d_gene: .
v_gene: TRBV18
len: 17
j_gene: TRBJ2-1
CDR3aa: CASSIGRLVSSYNEQFF
CDR3nt: TGTGCCAGCTCGATAGGGCGACTAGTGAGCTCCTACAATGAGCAGTTCTTC

abundance: .
d_gene: .
v_gene: TRBV12-3/TRBV12-4
len: 12
j_gene: TRBJ2-2
CDR3aa: CASRSGLLELFF
CDR3nt: TGTGCCAGCAGGTCCGGCCTCCTAGAGCTGTTTTTT

abundance: .
d_gene: .
v_gene: TRBV29-1
len: 13
j_gene: TRBJ2-3
CDR3aa: CSVEMGLTDTQYF
CDR3nt: TGCAGCGTTGAAATGGGTCTAACAGATACGCAGTATTTT

abundance: .
d_gene: .
v_gene: TRBV11-2
len: 15
j_gene: TRBJ1-2
CDR3aa: CASSLDLGGFYGYTF
CDR3nt: TGTGCCAGCAGCTTAGATCTCGGGGGCTTCTATGGCTACACCTTC

abundance: few
d_gene: TRBD1
v_gene: TRBV5-6
len: 13
j_gene: TRBJ2-5
CDR3aa: CASADRGQETQYF
CDR3nt: TGTGCCAGCGCCGACAGGGGACAAGAGACCCAGTACTTC

abundance: .
d_gene: .
v_gene: TRBV29-1
len: 14
j_gene: TRBJ2-3
CDR3aa: CSARRGTSTDTQYF
CDR3nt: TGCAGCGCCCGAAGGGGAACTAGCACAGATACGCAGTATTTT

abundance: .
d_gene: .
v_gene: TRBV20-1
len: 14
j_gene: TRBJ1-3
CDR3aa: CSAPLGGPGNTIYF
CDR3nt: TGCAGTGCCCCCCTCGGGGGGCCTGGAAACACCATATATTTT

abundance: few
d_gene: TRBD2
v_gene: TRBV29-1
len: 16
j_gene: TRBJ2-3
CDR3aa: CSVEGGSGGNTDTQYF
CDR3nt: TGCAGCGTTGAGGGCGGTAGCGGGGGGAACACAGATACGCAGTATTTT

abundance: few
d_gene: TRBD2
v_gene: TRBV29-1
len: 17
j_gene: TRBJ2-1
CDR3aa: CSVGTSGRFSGSDEQFF
CDR3nt: TGCAGCGTCGGGACTAGCGGGAGGTTCAGCGGGAGCGATGAGCAGTTCTTC

abundance: few
d_gene: TRBD1
v_gene: TRBV5-1
len: 14
j_gene: TRBJ2-7
CDR3aa: CASSGGQGEHEQYF
CDR3nt: TGCGCCAGCAGCGGGGGACAGGGGGAACACGAGCAGTACTTC

abundance: .
d_gene: .
v_gene: TRBV10-3
len: 16
j_gene: TRBJ1-1
CDR3aa: CAISEDRPLMNTEAFF
CDR3nt: TGTGCCATCAGTGAGGACAGGCCCCTAATGAACACTGAAGCTTTCTTT

abundance: few
d_gene: TRBD2
v_gene: TRBV29-1
len: 14
j_gene: TRBJ2-5
CDR3aa: CSVSLPGGQETQYF
CDR3nt: TGCAGCGTGTCCCTTCCGGGGGGCCAAGAGACCCAGTACTTC

abundance: few
d_gene: .
v_gene: TRBV7-3
len: 17
j_gene: TRBJ2-6
CDR3aa: CASSLYPGVTGANVLTF
CDR3nt: TGTGCCAGCAGCTTATATCCTGGGGTAACTGGGGCCAACGTCCTGACTTTC

abundance: few
d_gene: .
v_gene: TRBV20-1
len: 14
j_gene: TRBJ1-3
CDR3aa: CSAKVRHTGYTIYF
CDR3nt: TGCAGTGCCAAGGTTAGGCACACTGGGTACACCATATATTTT

abundance: .
d_gene: .
v_gene: TRBV5-1
len: 12
j_gene: TRBJ2-7
CDR3aa: CASSRYRGVQYF
CDR3nt: TGCGCCAGCAGTCGGTATAGGGGCGTGCAGTACTTC

abundance: few
d_gene: TRBD2
v_gene: TRBV29-1
len: 11
j_gene: TRBJ2-7
CDR3aa: CSSGTSYEQYF
CDR3nt: TGCAGCTCAGGGACTAGCTACGAGCAGTACTTC

abundance: few
d_gene: .
v_gene: TRBV14
len: 14
j_gene: TRBJ2-1
CDR3aa: CASSHQTSANEQFF
CDR3nt: TGTGCCAGCAGCCACCAGACTAGTGCGAATGAGCAGTTCTTC

abundance: few
d_gene: .
v_gene: TRBV29-1
len: 13
j_gene: TRBJ1-1
CDR3aa: CSVAPDSNTEAFF
CDR3nt: TGCAGCGTCGCACCTGATTCGAACACTGAAGCTTTCTTT

abundance: .
d_gene: .
v_gene: TRBV11-3
len: 16
j_gene: TRBJ2-1
CDR3aa: CASSPGTYLSYNEQFF
CDR3nt: TGTGCCAGCAGCCCGGGAACTTACCTCTCCTACAATGAGCAGTTCTTC

abundance: .
d_gene: .
v_gene: TRBV2
len: 15
j_gene: TRBJ2-2
CDR3aa: CASSPSLANTGELFF
CDR3nt: TGTGCCAGCAGTCCATCCCTCGCGAACACCGGGGAGCTGTTTTTT

abundance: few
d_gene: .
v_gene: TRBV7-6
len: 13
j_gene: TRBJ1-1
CDR3aa: CASSPKSPTEAFF
CDR3nt: TGTGCCAGCAGCCCTAAGTCTCCCACTGAAGCTTTCTTT

abundance: .
d_gene: .
v_gene: TRBV9
len: 15
j_gene: TRBJ2-1
CDR3aa: CASSVEGQTSNEQFF
CDR3nt: TGTGCCAGCAGCGTAGAAGGACAGACCAGCAATGAGCAGTTCTTC

abundance: few
d_gene: .
v_gene: TRBV6-4
len: 16
j_gene: TRBJ2-6
CDR3aa: CASITLGNSGANVLTF
CDR3nt: TGTGCCAGCATTACGCTGGGGAACTCTGGGGCCAACGTCCTGACTTTC

abundance: .
d_gene: TRBD1
v_gene: TRBV5-1
len: 13
j_gene: TRBJ2-1
CDR3aa: CASSWTGTDEQFF
CDR3nt: TGCGCCAGCAGCTGGACAGGGACCGATGAGCAGTTCTTC

abundance: few
d_gene: TRBD2
v_gene: TRBV9
len: 16
j_gene: TRBJ2-2
CDR3aa: CASRSTRGANTGELFF
CDR3nt: TGTGCCAGCAGGAGCACCCGGGGGGCGAACACCGGGGAGCTGTTTTTT

abundance: few
d_gene: .
v_gene: TRBV20-1
len: 13
j_gene: TRBJ2-1
CDR3aa: CSAARDTYNEQFF
CDR3nt: TGCAGTGCTGCCCGGGACACCTACAATGAGCAGTTCTTC

abundance: .
d_gene: TRBD2
v_gene: TRBV5-1
len: 15
j_gene: TRBJ2-1
CDR3aa: CASGGLASRYNEQFF
CDR3nt: TGCGCCAGCGGGGGACTAGCGAGTAGATACAATGAGCAGTTCTTC

abundance: .
d_gene: TRBD1
v_gene: TRBV24-1
len: 20
j_gene: TRBJ2-6
CDR3aa: CATSDLRIRQGRSGANVLTF
CDR3nt: TGTGCCACCAGTGATTTGCGCATCAGACAGGGGAGGTCGGGGGCCAACGTCCTGACTTTC

abundance: .
d_gene: .
v_gene: TRBV5-1
len: 15
j_gene: TRBJ2-3
CDR3aa: CASSSSPGRTDTQYF
CDR3nt: TGCGCCAGCAGCTCCTCACCCGGAAGAACAGATACGCAGTATTTT